This T cell receptor beta chain was recorded in a study of CD8 T cells in Susac syndrome. Sequencing of TCR beta was performed on blood CD8+ T cells and on blood CD4+ T cells. TEMRA cells were FACS-enriched, while CD8+ and CD4+ T cells were negatively isolated. The RNA input was about 0.45 to 1 ug, and it was reverse transcribed with random hexamers. Amplification of TCR beta CDR3 across 54 Vbeta and 13 Jbeta was performed with immunoSEQ multiplex PCR. Using its own MiXCR run on the immunoSEQ multiplex PCR reads, TCRdb lists one record per CDR3 protein. The sample holds 180,000 or so distinct CDR3 sequences, roughly 95% seen once. This clonotype was seen a handful of times. The CDR3 covers 12 residues. V shed 3 bases and J shed 8 bases, with 10 bases lying between them.

What was sequenced was CD4+ T cells from PBMCs. The TCR was taken from a human donor with multiple sclerosis. The V call is TRBV12-3 or TRBV12-4, the J call TRBJ1-2; D remains unclear. CDR3 sequence: CASSFLTGGYTF. DNA for the CDR3: TGTGCCAGCAGTTTTCTTACGGGCGGCTACACCTTC.